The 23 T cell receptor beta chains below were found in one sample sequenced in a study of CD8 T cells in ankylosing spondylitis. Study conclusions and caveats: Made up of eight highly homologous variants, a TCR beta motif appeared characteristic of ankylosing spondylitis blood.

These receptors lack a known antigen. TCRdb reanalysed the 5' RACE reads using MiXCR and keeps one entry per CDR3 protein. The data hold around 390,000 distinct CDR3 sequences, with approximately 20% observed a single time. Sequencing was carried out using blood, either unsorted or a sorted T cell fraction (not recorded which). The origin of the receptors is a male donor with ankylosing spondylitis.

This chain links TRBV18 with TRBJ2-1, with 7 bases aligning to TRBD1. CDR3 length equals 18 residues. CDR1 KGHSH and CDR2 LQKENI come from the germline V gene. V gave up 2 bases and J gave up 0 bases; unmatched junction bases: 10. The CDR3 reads CASSPGEGRGNSYNEQFF. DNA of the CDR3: TGTGCCAGCTCACCAGGGGAAGGCAGGGGGAACTCCTACAATGAGCAGTTCTTC. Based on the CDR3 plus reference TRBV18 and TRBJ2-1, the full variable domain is NAGVMQNPRHLVRRRGQEARLRCSPMKGHSHVYWYRQLPEEGLKFMVYLQKENIIDESGMPKERFSAEFPKEGPSILRIQQVVRGDSAAYFCASSPGEGRGNSYNEQFFGPGTRLTVL.

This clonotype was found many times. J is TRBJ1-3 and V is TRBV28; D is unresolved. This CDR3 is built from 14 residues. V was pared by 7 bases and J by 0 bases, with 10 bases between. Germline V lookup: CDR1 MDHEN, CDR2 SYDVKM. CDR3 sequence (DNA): TGTGCCAGCAACCAGGCCCTCTCTGGAAACACCATATATTTT. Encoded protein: CASNQALSGNTIYF.

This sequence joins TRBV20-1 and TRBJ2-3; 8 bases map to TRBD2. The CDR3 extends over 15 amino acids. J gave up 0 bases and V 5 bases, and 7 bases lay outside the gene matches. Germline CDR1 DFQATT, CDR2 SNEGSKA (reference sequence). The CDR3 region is CSAVRLATSTDTQYF. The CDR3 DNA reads TGCAGTGCTGTCCGACTAGCGACTAGCACAGATACGCAGTATTTT.

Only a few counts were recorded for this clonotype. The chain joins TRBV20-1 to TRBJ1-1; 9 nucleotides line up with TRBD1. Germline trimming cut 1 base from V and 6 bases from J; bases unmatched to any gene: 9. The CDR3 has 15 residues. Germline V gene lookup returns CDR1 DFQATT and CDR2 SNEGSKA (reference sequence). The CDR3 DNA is TGCAGTGCTAGAGGAGGGGGACAGGGATACTCTGAAGCTTTCTTT. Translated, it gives CSARGGGQGYSEAFF.

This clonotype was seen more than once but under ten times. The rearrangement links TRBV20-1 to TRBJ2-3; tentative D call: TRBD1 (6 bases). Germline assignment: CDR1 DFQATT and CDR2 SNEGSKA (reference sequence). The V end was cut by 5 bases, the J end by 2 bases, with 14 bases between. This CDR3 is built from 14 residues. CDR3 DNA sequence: TGCAGTGCTGCAGACAGGTTCCCCACAGATACGCAGTATTTT. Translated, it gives CSAADRFPTDTQYF.

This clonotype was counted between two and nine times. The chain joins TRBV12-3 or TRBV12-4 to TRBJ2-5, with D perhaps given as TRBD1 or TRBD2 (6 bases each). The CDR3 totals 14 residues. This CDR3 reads CASKGGDGFETQYF. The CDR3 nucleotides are TGTGCTTCAAAGGGGGGAGATGGTTTCGAGACCCAGTACTTC.

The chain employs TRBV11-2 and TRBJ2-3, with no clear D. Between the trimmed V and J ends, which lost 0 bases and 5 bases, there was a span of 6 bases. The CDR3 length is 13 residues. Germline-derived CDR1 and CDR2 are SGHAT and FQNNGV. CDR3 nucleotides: TGTGCCAGCAGCTTAGATCGGGTAGATACGCAGTATTTT. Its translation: CASSLDRVDTQYF.

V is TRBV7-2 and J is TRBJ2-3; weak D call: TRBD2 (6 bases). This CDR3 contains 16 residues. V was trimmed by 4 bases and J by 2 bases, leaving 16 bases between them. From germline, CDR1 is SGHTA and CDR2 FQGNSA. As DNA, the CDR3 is TGTGCCAGCAGCTCTCGGAGGGAAAGGGCCACAGATACGCAGTATTTT. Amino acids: CASSSRRERATDTQYF.

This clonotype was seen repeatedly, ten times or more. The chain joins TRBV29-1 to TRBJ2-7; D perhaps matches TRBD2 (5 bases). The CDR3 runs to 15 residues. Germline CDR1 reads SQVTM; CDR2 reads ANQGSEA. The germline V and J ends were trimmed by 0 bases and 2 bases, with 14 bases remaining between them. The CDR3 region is CSVEDQSGGPYEQYF. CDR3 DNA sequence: TGCAGCGTTGAAGATCAGTCAGGAGGCCCCTACGAGCAGTACTTC.

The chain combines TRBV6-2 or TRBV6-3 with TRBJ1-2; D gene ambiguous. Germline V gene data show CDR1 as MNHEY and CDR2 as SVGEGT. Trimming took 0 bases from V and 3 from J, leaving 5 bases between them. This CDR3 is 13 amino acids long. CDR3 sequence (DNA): TGTGCCAGCAGTTACTCGACTGACTATGGCTACACCTTC. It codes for CASSYSTDYGYTF.

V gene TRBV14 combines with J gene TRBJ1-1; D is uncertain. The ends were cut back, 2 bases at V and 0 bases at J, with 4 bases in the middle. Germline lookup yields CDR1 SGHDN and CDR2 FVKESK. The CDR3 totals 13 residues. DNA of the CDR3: TGTGCCAGCAGCCAATCTGTGAACACTGAAGCTTTCTTT. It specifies CASSQSVNTEAFF.

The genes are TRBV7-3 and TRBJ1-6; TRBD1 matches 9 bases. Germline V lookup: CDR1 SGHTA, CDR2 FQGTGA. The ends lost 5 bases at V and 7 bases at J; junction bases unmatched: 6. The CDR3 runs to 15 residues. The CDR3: CASSTTGGQNSPLHF. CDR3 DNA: TGTGCCAGCAGCACCACAGGGGGCCAGAATTCACCCCTCCACTTT.

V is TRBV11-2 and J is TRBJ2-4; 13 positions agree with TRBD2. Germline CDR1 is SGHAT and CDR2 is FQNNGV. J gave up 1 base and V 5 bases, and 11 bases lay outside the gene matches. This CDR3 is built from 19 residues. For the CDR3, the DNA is TGTGCCAGCAGCCTAGTAACTAGCGGGAGGGCCGTTGCCAAAAACATTCAGTACTTC. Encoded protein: CASSLVTSGRAVAKNIQYF.

Written as DNA, the CDR3 is TGTGCCAGCAGCTCCCAGCACGGCTACAATGAGCAGTTCTTC. This translates into CASSSQHGYNEQFF. The V call is TRBV5-5, the J call TRBJ2-1; D is undetermined. This CDR3 spans 14 amino acids. Trimming pared 3 bases from V and 3 bases from J, leaving 10 bases between. Germline V gives CDR1 SGHKS, CDR2 YYEKEE (reference sequence).

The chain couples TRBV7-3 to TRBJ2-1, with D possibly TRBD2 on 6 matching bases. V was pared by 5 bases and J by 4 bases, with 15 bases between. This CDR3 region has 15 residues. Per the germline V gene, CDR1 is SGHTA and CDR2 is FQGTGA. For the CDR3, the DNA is TGTGCCAGCAGCCCTCCGGGACTGCCGTACAATGAGCAGTTCTTC. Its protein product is CASSPPGLPYNEQFF. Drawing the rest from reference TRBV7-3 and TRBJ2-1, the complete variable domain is GAGVSQTPSNKVTEKGKYVELRCDPISGHTALYWYRQSLGQGPEFLIYFQGTGAADDSGLPNDRFFAVRPEGSVSTLKIQRTERGDSAVYLCASSPPGLPYNEQFFGPGTRLTVL.

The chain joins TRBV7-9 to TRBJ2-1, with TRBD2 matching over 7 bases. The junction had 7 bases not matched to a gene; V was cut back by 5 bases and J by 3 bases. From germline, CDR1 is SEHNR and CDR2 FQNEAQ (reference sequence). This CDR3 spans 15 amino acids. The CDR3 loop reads CASSPLAENYNEQFF. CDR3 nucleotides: TGTGCCAGCAGCCCGCTAGCGGAGAACTACAATGAGCAGTTCTTC.

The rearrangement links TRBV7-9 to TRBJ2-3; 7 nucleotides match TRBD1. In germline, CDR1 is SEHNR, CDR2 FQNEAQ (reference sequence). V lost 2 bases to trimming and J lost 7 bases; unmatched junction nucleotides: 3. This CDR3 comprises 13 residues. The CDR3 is CASSLRDSNTQYF. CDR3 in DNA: TGTGCCAGCAGCTTACGGGACAGTAATACGCAGTATTTT.

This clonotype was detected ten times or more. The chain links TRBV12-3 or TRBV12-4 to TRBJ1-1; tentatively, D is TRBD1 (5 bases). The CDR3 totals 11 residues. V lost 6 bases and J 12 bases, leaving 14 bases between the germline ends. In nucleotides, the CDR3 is TGTGCCAGCAGCGGGGGTTCCAGGACTTTCTTT. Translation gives CASSGGSRTFF.

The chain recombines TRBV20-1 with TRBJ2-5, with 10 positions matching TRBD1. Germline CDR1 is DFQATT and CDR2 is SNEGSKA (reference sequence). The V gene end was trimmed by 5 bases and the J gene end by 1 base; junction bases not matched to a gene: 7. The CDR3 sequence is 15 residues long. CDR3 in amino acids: CSAGPRQGAQETQYF. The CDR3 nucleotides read TGCAGTGCTGGGCCCCGACAGGGGGCCCAAGAGACCCAGTACTTC.

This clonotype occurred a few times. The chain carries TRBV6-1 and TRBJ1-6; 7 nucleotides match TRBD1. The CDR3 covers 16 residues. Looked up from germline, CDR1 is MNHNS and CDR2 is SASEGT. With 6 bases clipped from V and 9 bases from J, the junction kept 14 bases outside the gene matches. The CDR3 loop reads CASRERQGDWSSPLHF. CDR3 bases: TGTGCCAGCAGGGAGAGACAGGGCGATTGGAGTTCACCCCTCCACTTT.

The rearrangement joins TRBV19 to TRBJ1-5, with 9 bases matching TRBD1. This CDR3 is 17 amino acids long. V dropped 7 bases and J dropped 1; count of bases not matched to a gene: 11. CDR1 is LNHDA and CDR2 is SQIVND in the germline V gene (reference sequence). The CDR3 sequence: CASTSIWTGVSNQPQHF. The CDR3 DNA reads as TGTGCCAGTACCTCAATCTGGACAGGGGTCAGCAATCAGCCCCAGCATTTT. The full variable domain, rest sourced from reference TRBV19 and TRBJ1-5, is DGGITQSPKYLFRKEGQNVTLSCEQNLNHDAMYWYRQDPGQGLRLIYYSQIVNDFQKGDIAEGYSVSREKKESFPLTVTSAQKNPTAFYLCASTSIWTGVSNQPQHFGDGTRLSIL.

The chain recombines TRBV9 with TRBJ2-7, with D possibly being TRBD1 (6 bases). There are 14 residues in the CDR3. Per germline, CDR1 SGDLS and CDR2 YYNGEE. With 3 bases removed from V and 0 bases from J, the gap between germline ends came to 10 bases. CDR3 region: CASSARDNSYEQYF. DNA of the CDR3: TGTGCCAGCAGCGCCCGGGACAACTCCTACGAGCAGTACTTC.

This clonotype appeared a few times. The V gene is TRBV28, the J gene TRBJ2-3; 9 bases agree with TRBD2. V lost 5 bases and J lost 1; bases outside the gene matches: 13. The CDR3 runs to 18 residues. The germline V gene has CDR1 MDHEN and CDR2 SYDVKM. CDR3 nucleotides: TGTGCCAGCAGTCCCGGGGGTAGCGGGAGAGGAGGCACAGATACGCAGTATTTT. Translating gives CASSPGGSGRGGTDTQYF.